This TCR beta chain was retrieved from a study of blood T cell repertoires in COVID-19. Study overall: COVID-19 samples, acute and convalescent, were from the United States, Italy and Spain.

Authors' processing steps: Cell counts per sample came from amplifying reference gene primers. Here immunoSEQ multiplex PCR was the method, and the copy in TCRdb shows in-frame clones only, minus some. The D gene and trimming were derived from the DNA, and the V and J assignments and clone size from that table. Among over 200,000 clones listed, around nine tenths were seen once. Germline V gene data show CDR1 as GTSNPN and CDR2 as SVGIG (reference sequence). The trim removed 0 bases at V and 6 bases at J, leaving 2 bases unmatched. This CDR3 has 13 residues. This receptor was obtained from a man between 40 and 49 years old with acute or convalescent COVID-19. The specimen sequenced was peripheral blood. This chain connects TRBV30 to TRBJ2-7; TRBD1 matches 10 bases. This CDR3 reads CAWSVRTGGEQYF. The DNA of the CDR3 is TGTGCCTGGAGTGTAAGGACAGGGGGCGAGCAGTACTTC.